This TCR beta chain was found in a study of CD8 T cells in ankylosing spondylitis. As regards this clonotype: Its antigen is unidentified.

This CDR3 has 14 residues. Per germline, CDR1 MNHEY and CDR2 SVGAGI. V lost 2 bases, J lost 3 bases, and 4 bases stayed unmatched. Using its own MiXCR run on the 5' RACE reads, TCRdb lists one record per CDR3 protein. The sample includes 650,000 to 800,000 distinct CDR3 sequences, around a fifth of them seen just once. Study-level results: What seemed typical of ankylosing spondylitis blood was a TCR beta motif built from roughly eight highly homologous variants.

The sequence came from a male donor with ankylosing spondylitis. This chain connects TRBV6-5 to TRBJ2-7, with 7 nucleotides matching TRBD1. Material for sequencing was blood, either unsorted or a sorted T cell fraction (not recorded which). CDR3 residues: CASSYTRQGYEQYF. CDR3 sequence (DNA): TGTGCCAGCAGTTACACGAGACAGGGCTACGAGCAGTACTTC.